These T cell receptor beta chains were read from a single sample in a study of early T cells in non-severe SARS-CoV-2 infection. TCRdb called the 5' RACE reads again in MiXCR, with one record for every CDR3 protein. The table shows about 100,000 distinct CDR3 sequences, with about 12% occurring only once. What was sequenced was whole blood. These receptors all stem from an adult who was a healthcare worker with PCR-confirmed SARS-CoV-2 infection or an uninfected control (not recorded which). The conserved cysteine and the conserved F or W are not part of the CDR3 here. D genes are given only for firm matches.

J gene	D gene	V gene	CDR3 protein
TRBJ2-3	.	TRBV7-9	ASSFGVLSTDTQY
TRBJ2-7	.	TRBV20-1	SAGPGQVGYEQY
TRBJ2-7	.	TRBV5-4	ASSLSPGDEQY
TRBJ2-3	.	TRBV3-1	ASSPDTDTQY
TRBJ1-1	.	TRBV3-1	ASSPHSGNTEAF
TRBJ2-3	TRBD2	TRBV6-2/TRBV6-3	ASSNPGLRTDTQY
TRBJ2-3	.	TRBV29-1	SGGGGARDTQY
TRBJ2-7	TRBD2	TRBV18	ASSPPSARGGSNEQY
TRBJ2-2	TRBD1	TRBV20-1	SAPKQGRAGELF
TRBJ2-7	.	TRBV5-1	ASSSGPSGEQY
TRBJ2-3	TRBD2	TRBV7-2	ASSSLAAPSTDTQY
TRBJ1-2	.	TRBV20-1	SARATWDGYT
TRBJ2-7	.	TRBV5-5	ASSFSGPYEQY
TRBJ2-2	.	TRBV11-3	ASSSNRDSGELF
TRBJ2-1	TRBD2	TRBV11-2	ASSLLAGAWEF
TRBJ1-5	TRBD1	TRBV6-2/TRBV6-3	ASSEPWTGVNQPQH
TRBJ1-5	.	TRBV28	ASRHTFLRGPRNQPQH
TRBJ1-6	.	TRBV20-1	SARSGVGSPLH